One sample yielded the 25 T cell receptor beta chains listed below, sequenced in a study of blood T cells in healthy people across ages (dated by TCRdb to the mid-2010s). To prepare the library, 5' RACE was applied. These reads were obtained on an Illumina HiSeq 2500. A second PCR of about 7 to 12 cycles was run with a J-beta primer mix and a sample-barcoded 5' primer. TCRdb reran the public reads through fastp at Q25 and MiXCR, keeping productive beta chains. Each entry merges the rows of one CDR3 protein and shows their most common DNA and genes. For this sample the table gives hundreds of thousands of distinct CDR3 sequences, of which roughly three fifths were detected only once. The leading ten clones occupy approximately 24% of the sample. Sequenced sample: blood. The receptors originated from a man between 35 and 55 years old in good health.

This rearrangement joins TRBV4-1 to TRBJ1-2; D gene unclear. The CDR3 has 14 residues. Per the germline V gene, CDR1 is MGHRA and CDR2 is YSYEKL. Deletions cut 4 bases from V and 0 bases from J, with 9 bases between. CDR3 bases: TGCGCCAGCAGCCGGGTGGGATCTAACTATGGCTACACCTTC. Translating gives CASSRVGSNYGYTF.

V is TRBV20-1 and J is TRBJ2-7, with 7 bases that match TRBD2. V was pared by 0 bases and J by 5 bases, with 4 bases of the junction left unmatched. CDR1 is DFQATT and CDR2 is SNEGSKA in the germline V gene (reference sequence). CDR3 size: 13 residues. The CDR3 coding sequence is TGCAGTGCTAGAGAAGGCGGGAGCAACGAGCAGTACTTC. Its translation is CSAREGGSNEQYF.

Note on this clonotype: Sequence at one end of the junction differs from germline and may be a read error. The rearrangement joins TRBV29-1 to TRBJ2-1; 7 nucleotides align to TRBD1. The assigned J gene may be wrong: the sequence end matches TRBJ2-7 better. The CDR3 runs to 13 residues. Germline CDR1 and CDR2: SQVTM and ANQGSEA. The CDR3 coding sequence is TGCGGCGTGACAGGGAGCTCCTACAATGAGCAGTACTTC. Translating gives CGVTGSSYNEQYF.

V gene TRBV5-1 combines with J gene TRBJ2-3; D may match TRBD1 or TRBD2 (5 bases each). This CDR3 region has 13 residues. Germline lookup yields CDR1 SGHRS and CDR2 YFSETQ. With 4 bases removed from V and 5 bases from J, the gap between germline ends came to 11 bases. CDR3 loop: CASSDQRGDTQYF. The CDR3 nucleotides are TGCGCCAGCAGCGATCAGAGGGGAGATACGCAGTATTTT.

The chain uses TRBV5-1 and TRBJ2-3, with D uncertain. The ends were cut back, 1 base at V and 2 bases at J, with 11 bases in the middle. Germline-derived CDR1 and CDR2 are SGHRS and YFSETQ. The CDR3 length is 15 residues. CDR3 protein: CASSLPESNTDTQYF. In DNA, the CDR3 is TGCGCCAGCAGCTTGCCGGAGTCCAACACAGATACGCAGTATTTT.

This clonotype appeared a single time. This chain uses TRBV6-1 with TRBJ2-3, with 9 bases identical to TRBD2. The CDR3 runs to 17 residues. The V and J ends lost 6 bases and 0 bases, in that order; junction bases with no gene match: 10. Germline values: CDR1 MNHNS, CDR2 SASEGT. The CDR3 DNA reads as TGTGCCAGCAGGGCGATGCAGACTAGCGGCAGCACAGATACGCAGTATTTT. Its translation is CASRAMQTSGSTDTQYF.

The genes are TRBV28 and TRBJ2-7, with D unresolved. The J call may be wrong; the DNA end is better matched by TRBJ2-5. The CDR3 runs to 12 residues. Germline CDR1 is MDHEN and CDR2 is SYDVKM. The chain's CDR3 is CANKTEGRTQYF. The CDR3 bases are TGTGCCAACAAGACCGAAGGCCGGACCCAGTACTTC.

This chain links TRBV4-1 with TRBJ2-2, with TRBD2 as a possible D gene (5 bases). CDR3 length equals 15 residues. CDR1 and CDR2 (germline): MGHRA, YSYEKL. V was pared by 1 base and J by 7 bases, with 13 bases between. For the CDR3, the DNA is TGCGCCAGCAGCCAAGTAGGTGGGAGACTCGGGGAGCTGTTTTTT. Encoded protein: CASSQVGGRLGELFF.

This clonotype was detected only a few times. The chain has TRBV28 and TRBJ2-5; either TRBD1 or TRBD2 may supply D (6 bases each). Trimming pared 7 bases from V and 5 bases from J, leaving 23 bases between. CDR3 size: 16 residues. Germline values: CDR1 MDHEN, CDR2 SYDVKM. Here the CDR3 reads CASTAQHSGGGETQYF. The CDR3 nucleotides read TGTGCCAGCACCGCTCAACATAGCGGAGGGGGGGAGACCCAGTACTTC.

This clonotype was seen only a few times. The CDR3 region has the DNA TGTGCCAGCAGTGAATCTAGGGCAGTGAACACTGAAGCTTTCTTT. This sequence encodes CASSESRAVNTEAFF. The chain links TRBV25-1 to TRBJ1-1; D is unresolved. CDR3 length: 15 amino acids. From germline, CDR1 is MGHDK and CDR2 SYGVNS. Between the trimmed V and J ends, which lost 1 base and 0 bases, there was a span of 9 bases.

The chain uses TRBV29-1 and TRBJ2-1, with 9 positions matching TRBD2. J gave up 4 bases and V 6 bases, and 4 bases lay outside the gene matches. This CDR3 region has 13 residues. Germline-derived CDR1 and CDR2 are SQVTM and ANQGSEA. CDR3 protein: CSVGLARYNEQFF. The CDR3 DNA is TGCAGCGTCGGACTAGCGCGTTACAATGAGCAGTTCTTC.

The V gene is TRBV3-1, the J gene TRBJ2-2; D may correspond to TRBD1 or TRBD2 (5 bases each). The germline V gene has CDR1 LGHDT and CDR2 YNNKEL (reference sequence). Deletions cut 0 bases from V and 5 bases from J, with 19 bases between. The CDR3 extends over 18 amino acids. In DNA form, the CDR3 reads TGTGCCAGCAGCCAAGACTATGAGGGGATGAGACGGACCGGGGAGCTGTTTTTT. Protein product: CASSQDYEGMRRTGELFF. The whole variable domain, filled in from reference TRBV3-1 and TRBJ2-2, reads DTAVSQTPKYLVTQMGNDKSIKCEQNLGHDTMYWYKQDSKKFLKIMFSYNNKELIINETVPNRFSPKSPDKAHLNLHINSLELGDSAVYFCASSQDYEGMRRTGELFFGEGSRLTVL.

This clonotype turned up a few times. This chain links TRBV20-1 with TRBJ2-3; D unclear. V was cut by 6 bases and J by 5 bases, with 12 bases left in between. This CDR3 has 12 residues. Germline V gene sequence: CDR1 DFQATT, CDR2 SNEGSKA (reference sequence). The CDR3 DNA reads TGCAGTGCCGAGTCACAGATAGATACGCAGTATTTT. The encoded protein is CSAESQIDTQYF.

CDR3 bases: TGTGCCAGCAGCCAGATTAGGGGTACGCAGTATTTT. This encodes CASSQIRGTQYF. The chain has TRBV14 and TRBJ2-3, with a weak D call TRBD1 (5 bases). The V gene's germline CDR1 is SGHDN and CDR2 FVKESK. The germline V and J ends were trimmed by 3 bases and 8 bases, with 9 bases remaining between them. This CDR3 is 12 amino acids long.

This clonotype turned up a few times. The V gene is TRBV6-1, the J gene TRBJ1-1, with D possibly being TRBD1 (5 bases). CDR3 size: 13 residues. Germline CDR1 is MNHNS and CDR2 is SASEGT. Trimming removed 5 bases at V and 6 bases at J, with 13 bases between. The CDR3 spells CASSSTRESEAFF. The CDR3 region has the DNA TGTGCCAGCAGTTCCACCAGGGAGTCTGAAGCTTTCTTT.

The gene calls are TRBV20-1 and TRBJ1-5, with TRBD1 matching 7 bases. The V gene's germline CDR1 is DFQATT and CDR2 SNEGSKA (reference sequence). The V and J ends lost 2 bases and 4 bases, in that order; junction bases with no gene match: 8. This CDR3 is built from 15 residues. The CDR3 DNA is TGCAGTGCTAGACCGGGACAGTTGGTTAATCAGCCCCAGCATTTT. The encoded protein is CSARPGQLVNQPQHF.

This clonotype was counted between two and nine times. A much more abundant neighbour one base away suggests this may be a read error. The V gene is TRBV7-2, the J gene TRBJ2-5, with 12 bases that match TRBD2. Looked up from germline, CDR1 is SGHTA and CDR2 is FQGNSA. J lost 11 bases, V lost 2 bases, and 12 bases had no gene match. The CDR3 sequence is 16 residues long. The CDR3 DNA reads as TGTGCCAGCAGCTTACTGACTAGCGGGAGAGGGGATGAGCAGTACTTC. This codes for CASSLLTSGRGDEQYF.

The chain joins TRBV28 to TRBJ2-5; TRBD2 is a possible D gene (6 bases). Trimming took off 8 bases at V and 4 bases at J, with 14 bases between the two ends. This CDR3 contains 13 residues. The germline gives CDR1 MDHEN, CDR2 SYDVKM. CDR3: CASWDGGRETQYF. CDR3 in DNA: TGTGCCAGCTGGGACGGGGGACGAGAGACCCAGTACTTC.

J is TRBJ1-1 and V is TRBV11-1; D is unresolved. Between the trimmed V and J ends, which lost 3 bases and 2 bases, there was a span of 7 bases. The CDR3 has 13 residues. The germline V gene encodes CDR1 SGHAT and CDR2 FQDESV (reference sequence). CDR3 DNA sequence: TGTGCCAGCAGCTTTGGAGAAAACACTGAAGCTTTCTTT. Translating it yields CASSFGENTEAFF. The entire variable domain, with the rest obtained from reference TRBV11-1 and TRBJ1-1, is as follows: EAEVAQSPRYKITEKSQAVAFWCDPISGHATLYWYRQILGQGPELLVQFQDESVVDDSQLPKDRFSAERLKGVDSTLKIQPAELGDSAMYLCASSFGENTEAFFGQGTRLTVV.

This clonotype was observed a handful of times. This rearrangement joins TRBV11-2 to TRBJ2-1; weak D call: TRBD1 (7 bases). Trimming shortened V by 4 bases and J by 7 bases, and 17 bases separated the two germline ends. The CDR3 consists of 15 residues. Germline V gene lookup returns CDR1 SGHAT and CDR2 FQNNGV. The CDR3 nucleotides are TGTGCCAGCAGCTCACAGGGGAGGAATGGGAATGAGCAGTTCTTC. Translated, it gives CASSSQGRNGNEQFF.

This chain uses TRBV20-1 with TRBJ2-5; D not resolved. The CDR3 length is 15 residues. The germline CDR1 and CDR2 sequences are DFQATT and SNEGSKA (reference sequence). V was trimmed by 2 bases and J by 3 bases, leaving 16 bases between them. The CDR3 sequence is CSARSLGRTKETQYF. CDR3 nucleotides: TGCAGTGCTAGAAGTTTAGGGCGGACCAAAGAGACCCAGTACTTC.

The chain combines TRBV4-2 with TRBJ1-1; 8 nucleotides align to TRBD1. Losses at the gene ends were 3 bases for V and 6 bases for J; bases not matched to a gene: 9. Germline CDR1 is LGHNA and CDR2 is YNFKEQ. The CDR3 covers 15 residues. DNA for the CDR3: TGTGCCAGCAGCCATTCGGGACAGGCAATCCCTGAAGCTTTCTTT. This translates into CASSHSGQAIPEAFF.

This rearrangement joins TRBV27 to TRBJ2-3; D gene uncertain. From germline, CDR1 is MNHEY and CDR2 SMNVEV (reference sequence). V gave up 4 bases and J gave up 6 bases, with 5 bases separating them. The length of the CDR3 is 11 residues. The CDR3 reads CASSCQDTQYF. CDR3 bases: TGTGCCAGCAGTTGCCAGGATACGCAGTATTTT.

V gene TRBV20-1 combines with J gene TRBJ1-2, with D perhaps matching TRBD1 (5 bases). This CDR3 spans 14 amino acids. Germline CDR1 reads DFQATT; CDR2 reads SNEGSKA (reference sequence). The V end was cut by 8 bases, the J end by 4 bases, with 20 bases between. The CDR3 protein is CSRTSSTAAYGYTF. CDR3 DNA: TGCAGTCGAACCAGCTCGACAGCAGCCTATGGCTACACCTTC.

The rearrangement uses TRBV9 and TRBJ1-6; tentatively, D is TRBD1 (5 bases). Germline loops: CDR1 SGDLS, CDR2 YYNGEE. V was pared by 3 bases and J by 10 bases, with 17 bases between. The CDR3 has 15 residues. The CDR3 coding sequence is TGTGCCAGCAGCGCAGGGACCCCACCGGGCTCACCCCTCCACTTT. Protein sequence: CASSAGTPPGSPLHF. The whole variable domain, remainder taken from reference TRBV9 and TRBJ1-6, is DSGVTQTPKHLITATGQRVTLRCSPRSGDLSVYWYQQSLDQGLQFLIQYYNGEERAKGNILERFSAQQFPDLHSELNLSSLELGDSALYFCASSAGTPPGSPLHFGNGTRLTVT.